Detailed here is one TCR beta chain. These data come from a study of blood T cell repertoires in COVID-19. The V end was cut by 1 base, the J end by 2 bases, with 11 bases between. Germline CDR1 and CDR2: LGHDT and YNNKEL (reference sequence). This CDR3 has 16 amino acids. This table comes from immunoSEQ multiplex PCR, and its TCRdb copy is limited to in-frame clones, with some not included. The profile covers around 110,000 clones, with less than 90% appearing a single time and approximately 2.5% taken by the ten largest. The sequenced sample consisted of peripheral blood. V and J are TRBV3-1 (or the pseudogene TRBV3-2) and TRBJ2-2, with D uncertain. This sequence was found in a man younger than 45 with acute or convalescent COVID-19. CDR3 amino acids: CASSQVPTPNTGELFF. CDR3 sequence (DNA): TGTGCCAGCAGCCAAGTGCCGACTCCTAACACCGGGGAGCTGTTTTTT.